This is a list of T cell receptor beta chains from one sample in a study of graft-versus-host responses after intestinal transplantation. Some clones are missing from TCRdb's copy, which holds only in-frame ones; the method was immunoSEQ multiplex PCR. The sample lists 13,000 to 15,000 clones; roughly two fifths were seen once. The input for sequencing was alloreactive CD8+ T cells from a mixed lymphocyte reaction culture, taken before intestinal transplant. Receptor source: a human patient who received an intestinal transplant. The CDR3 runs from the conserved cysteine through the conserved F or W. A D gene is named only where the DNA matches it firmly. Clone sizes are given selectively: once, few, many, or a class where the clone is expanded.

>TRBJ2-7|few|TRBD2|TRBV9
TGTGCCAGCAGCCCCGGGGGGGTGTCTAGCGGGTTTGAAGGCGAGCAGTACTTC
CASSPGGVSSGFEGEQYF
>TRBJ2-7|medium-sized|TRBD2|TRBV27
TGTGCCAGCAGTGCAGGGACTAGCGGTAACTACGAGCAGTACTTC
CASSAGTSGNYEQYF
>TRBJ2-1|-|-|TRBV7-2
TGTGCCAGCAGCTTTACGGGAAATGAGCAGTTCTTC
CASSFTGNEQFF
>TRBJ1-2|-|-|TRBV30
TGTGCCTGGAGCCCCGATTGGGGGGTCTTTAACTATGGCTACACCTTC
CAWSPDWGVFNYGYTF
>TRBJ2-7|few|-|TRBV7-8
TGTGCCAGCAGCTTAGTCGGGGGAGTACTCTACGAGCAGTACTTC
CASSLVGGVLYEQYF
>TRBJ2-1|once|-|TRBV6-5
TGTGCCAGCAGCAACAACTACAATGAGCAGTTCTTC
CASSNNYNEQFF
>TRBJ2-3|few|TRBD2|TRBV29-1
TGCAGCGTTGAATGGGCGGGGGGGCCGGTATATACGCAGTATTTT
CSVEWAGGPVYTQYF
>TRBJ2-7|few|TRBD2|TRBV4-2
TGTGCCAGCGGCCTGGGGGGGTCGGACGAGCAGTACTTC
CASGLGGSDEQYF
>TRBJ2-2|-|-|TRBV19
TGTGCGGGGGGACCCCCCACCGGGGAGCTGTTTTTT
CAGGPPTGELFF
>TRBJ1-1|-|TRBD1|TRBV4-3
TGCGCCAGCACTATCGGGACAGGTGACGTTGAAGCTTTCTTT
CASTIGTGDVEAFF
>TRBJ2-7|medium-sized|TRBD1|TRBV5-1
TGCGCCACCAACCCCGGGACAGGGATCTACGAGCAGTACTTC
CATNPGTGIYEQYF
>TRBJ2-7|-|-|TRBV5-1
TGCGCCAGCAGCTTGGGCGCAGGGTCCGACGAGCAGTACTTC
CASSLGAGSDEQYF
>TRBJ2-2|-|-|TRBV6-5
TGTGCCAGCAGTTACTACGGTCCTACCGGGGAGCTGTTTTTT
CASSYYGPTGELFF
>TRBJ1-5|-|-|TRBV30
TGTGCCTGGAGTCCCGGGAATCAGCCCCAGCATTTT
CAWSPGNQPQHF
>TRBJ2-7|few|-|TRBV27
TGTGCCAGCAGTTCCGGGGTATGGTACGAGCAGTACTTC
CASSSGVWYEQYF
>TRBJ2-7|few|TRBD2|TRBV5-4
TGTGCCAGCAGCAACCAAGAGCGGGATTTCTACGAGCAGTACTTC
CASSNQERDFYEQYF
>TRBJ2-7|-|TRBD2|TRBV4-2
TGTGCCAGCAGCTTCGGGACTAGCGGGACCAACGAGCAGTACTTC
CASSFGTSGTNEQYF
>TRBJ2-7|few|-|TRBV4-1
TGCGCCAGCAGCCAAGAAGGGGGAAGGTACGAGCAGTACTTC
CASSQEGGRYEQYF
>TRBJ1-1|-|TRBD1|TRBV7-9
TGTGCCAGCAGCCTTGGACAGGGGCTATACGGCACTGAAGCTTTCTTT
CASSLGQGLYGTEAFF
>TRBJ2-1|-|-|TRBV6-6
TGTGCCAGCAGCCCCAACCCGGAGGGAAGGAATGAGCAGTTCTTC
CASSPNPEGRNEQFF
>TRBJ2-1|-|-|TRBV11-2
TGTGCCAGCAGCTTAGCCAGGGGGGCCTACAATGAGCAGTTCTTC
CASSLARGAYNEQFF
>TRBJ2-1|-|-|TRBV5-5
TGTGCCAGCAGCTTGGGGGTAGGGGGTGATGAGCAGTTCTTC
CASSLGVGGDEQFF
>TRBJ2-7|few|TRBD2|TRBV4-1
TGCGCCAGCAGCCAAGCCCGGGACTACTCCTACGAGCAGTACTTC
CASSQARDYSYEQYF
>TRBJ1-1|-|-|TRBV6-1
TGTGCCAGCAGTGAGTATGGGGGCGCAGAGTCTGAAGCTTTCTTT
CASSEYGGAESEAFF
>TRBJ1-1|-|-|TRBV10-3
TGTGCCATCAGTGAGAGGGAGAGGGAGTACACTGAAGCTTTCTTT
CAISEREREYTEAFF
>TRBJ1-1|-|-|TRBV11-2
TGTGCCAGCAAAAGGAGGCAGGTAATGAACACTGAAGCTTTCTTT
CASKRRQVMNTEAFF
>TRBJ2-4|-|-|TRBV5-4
TGTGCCAGCAGCAGTGACAGGCTAGCCAAAAACATTCAGTACTTC
CASSSDRLAKNIQYF
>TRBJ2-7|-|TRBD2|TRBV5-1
TGCGCCAGCAGCTTGGCGCGGGGGGGCGCAGGAAGCGAGCAGTACTTC
CASSLARGGAGSEQYF
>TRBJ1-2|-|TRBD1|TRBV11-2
TGTGCCAGCAGCCTAACAGGGGGCGGCTACACCTTC
CASSLTGGGYTF
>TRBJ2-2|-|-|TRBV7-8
TGTGCCAGCAGCTATCGACTCTACACCGGGGAGCTGTTTTTT
CASSYRLYTGELFF
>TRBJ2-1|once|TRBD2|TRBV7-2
TGTGCCAGCAGCTTAGGGGAGCGGGAGCCCTACAATGAGCAGTTCTTC
CASSLGEREPYNEQFF
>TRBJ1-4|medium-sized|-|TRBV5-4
TGTGCCAGCAGCTTGATGGGGGCTGAAAAACTGTTTTTT
CASSLMGAEKLFF
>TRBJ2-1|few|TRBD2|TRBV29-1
TGCAGCGTCCTAGGACTAGCGGACTCCTACAATGAGCAGTTCTTC
CSVLGLADSYNEQFF
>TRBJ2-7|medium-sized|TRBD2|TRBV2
TGTGCCAGCATGGGACGGGGGGACTACGAGCAGTACTTC
CASMGRGDYEQYF
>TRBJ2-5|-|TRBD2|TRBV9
TGTGCCAGCAGCGTTACTAGCGGGAGAGGGGAGACCCAGTACTTC
CASSVTSGRGETQYF
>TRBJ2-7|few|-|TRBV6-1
TGTGCCAGCACGGGTCCGATGATTCGCGAGCAGTACTTC
CASTGPMIREQYF
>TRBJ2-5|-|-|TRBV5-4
TGTGCCAGCAGCTTGGGTCGGGTAGGGGTCCTCCAAGAGACCCAGTACTTC
CASSLGRVGVLQETQYF
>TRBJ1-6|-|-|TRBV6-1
TGTGCCAGCACCGGGACAAGTGGTTCACCCCTCCACTTT
CASTGTSGSPLHF
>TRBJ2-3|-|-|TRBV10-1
TGCGCCAGCAGTGAGTCGAAGATAACGCGGGGGCGCACAGATACGCAGTATTTT
CASSESKITRGRTDTQYF
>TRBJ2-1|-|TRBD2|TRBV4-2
TGTGCCAGCAGCCCTAGCGGAGTTACCTACAATGAGCAGTTCTTC
CASSPSGVTYNEQFF
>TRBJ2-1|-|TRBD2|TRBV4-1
TGCGCCAGCAGCCAAACACTAGCGGGGGCGTACAATGAGCAGTTCTTC
CASSQTLAGAYNEQFF
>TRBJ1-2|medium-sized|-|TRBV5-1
TGCGCCAGCAGCTTGGCCGGGTCGGCAGGGGTGGGAGGCTACACCTTC
CASSLAGSAGVGGYTF
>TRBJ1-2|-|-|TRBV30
TGTGCCTGGAGCGCAGGGGCAACTAACTATGGCTACACCTTC
CAWSAGATNYGYTF
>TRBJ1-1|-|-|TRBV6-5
TGTGCCAGCAGTTACTCCATGACCAGAGGGGAAGCTTTCTTT
CASSYSMTRGEAFF
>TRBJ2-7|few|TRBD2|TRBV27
TGTGCCAGCAGATTTTTGGGACTAGCGGGAGACCGTGTGGGCGAGCAGTACTTC
CASRFLGLAGDRVGEQYF
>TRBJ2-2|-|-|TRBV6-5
TGTGCCAGCAGTCCGGTTACCGGGGAGCTGTTTTTT
CASSPVTGELFF
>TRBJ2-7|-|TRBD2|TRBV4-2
TGTGCCAGCAGCCAAATGGGACTAGCGGGAGGTAACGAGCAGTACTTC
CASSQMGLAGGNEQYF
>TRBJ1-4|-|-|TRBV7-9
TGTGCCAGCAGCTTCTCCGGACATGTTGAAAAACTGTTTTTT
CASSFSGHVEKLFF
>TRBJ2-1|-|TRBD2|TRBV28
TGTGCCAGCAGTTTCCTAGCGGTAAGGTCCTACAATGAGCAGTTCTTC
CASSFLAVRSYNEQFF
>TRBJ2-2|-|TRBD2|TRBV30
TGTGCCTGGAGTTGGGGGGGGAGTGGGGAGCTGTTTTTT
CAWSWGGSGELFF
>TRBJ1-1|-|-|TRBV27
TGTGCCAGCAGTTTAAGCGGGGGTTTCACTGAAGCTTTCTTT
CASSLSGGFTEAFF
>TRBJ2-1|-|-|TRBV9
TGTGCCAGCAGCGCCACAGGGGGGGGATTTGAGCAGTTCTTC
CASSATGGGFEQFF
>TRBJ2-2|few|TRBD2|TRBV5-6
TGTGCCAGCAGCGAACGACTAGCGGGGTCCTTAATGAACACCGGGGAGCTGTTTTTT
CASSERLAGSLMNTGELFF
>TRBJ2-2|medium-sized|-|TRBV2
TGTGCCAGCAGTGAGGGGCCTAGTTCCGGGGAGCTGTTTTTT
CASSEGPSSGELFF
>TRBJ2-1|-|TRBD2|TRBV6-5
TGTGCCAGCAGTGCCCGGAGACTAGCGGACAATGAGCAGTTCTTC
CASSARRLADNEQFF
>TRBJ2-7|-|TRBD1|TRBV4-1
TGCGCCAGCAGCCAAAGGGACAGGACGACCCCCTATTACGAGCAGTACTTC
CASSQRDRTTPYYEQYF
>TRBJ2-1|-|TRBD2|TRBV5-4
TGTGCCAGCAGCTTTTCAGCGGGAGGGCCCGATGAGCAGTTCTTC
CASSFSAGGPDEQFF